This TCR beta chain was documented in a study of cytomegalovirus exposure and HLA in healthy donors. Study-wide context: Unique TCRs from HLA-typed donors, 70 million to 85 million of them, were held in an early data release.

On this clone itself: Its matching antigen is unknown. A read error may account for a junction end that differs from germline.

Both 60 Vbeta primers and 13 Jbeta primers went into the PCR. Sequenced by immunoSEQ multiplex PCR; TCRdb stores in-frame clones only, minus some. The sample lists under 85,000 clones; 78% were seen once. The study, taken as a whole, reports: The study designated 150 or so TCR beta chains cytomegalovirus-associated. Presence/absence analyses treated sequencing depth as roughly uniform across donors.

This CDR3 has 16 amino acids. CDR1 is MNHEY, CDR2 SVGAGI, per germline. The sequence came from a man aged 35 to 55 in good health and CMV-seronegative. Material for sequencing was PBMCs. The chain has TRBV6-5 and TRBJ2-6, with 7 bases aligning to TRBD1. CDR3 sequence: CASSYEGASGANGLTF. For the CDR3, the DNA is TGTGCCAGCAGTTACGAGGGGGCGTCTGGGGCCAACGGCCTGACTTTC.